Below, 27 T cell receptor beta chains from the same sample are listed, as sequenced in a study of blood T cell repertoires in COVID-19. Sequencing was performed with immunoSEQ multiplex PCR; in TCRdb, only in-frame clones are kept and a portion is missing. The sample has more than 80,000 clones; around 86% are singletons. Sequenced material: peripheral blood. These receptors all stem from a woman in her seventies with acute or convalescent COVID-19.

The chain employs TRBV12-5 and TRBJ2-1, with D perhaps TRBD1 (6 bases). CDR1 and CDR2 from the germline V gene are LGHNT and FRNRAP. The CDR3 extends over 13 amino acids. V lost 4 bases and J 16 bases, leaving 20 bases between the germline ends. CDR3 bases: TGTGCTAGTGGTTCGGAGCCTGGACAGAACCAATTCTTC. Residues: CASGSEPGQNQFF.

CDR3 in amino acids: CASSFRGEEGAFF. CDR3 nucleotides: TGCGCCAGCAGCTTTCGGGGGGAGGAAGGAGCTTTCTTT. The chain combines TRBV5-1 with TRBJ1-1; D is possibly TRBD1 (5 bases). Germline CDR1 is SGHRS and CDR2 is YFSETQ. This CDR3 spans 13 amino acids. V lost 2 bases, J lost 10 bases, and 15 bases lay in between.

The chain employs TRBV28 and TRBJ1-4; D unresolved. The CDR3 is 14 amino acids. Between the trimmed V and J ends, which lost 6 bases and 7 bases, there was a span of 15 bases. Germline values: CDR1 MDHEN, CDR2 SYDVKM. CDR3 bases: TGTGCCAGCAGCATCCCTACGTCGTTTGAAAAACTGTTTTTT. Its protein product is CASSIPTSFEKLFF.

The rearrangement joins TRBV12-5 to TRBJ2-5, with 7 bases lining up with TRBD1. CDR1 is LGHNT, CDR2 FRNRAP, per germline. The V gene end was trimmed by 2 bases and the J gene end by 4 bases; junction bases not matched to a gene: 13. The CDR3 loop spans 17 amino acids. CDR3 bases: TGTGCTAGTGGTTTGCCCCAGGGACAGCGGCGGTCAGAGACCCAGTACTTC. This codes for CASGLPQGQRRSETQYF. Supplemented by reference TRBV12-5 and TRBJ2-5, the full variable domain reads DARVTQTPRHKVTEMGQEVTMRCQPILGHNTVFWYRQTMMQGLELLAYFRNRAPLDDSGMPKDRFSAEMPDATLATLKIQPSEPRDSAVYFCASGLPQGQRRSETQYFGPGTRLLVL.

The V and J genes are TRBV11-3 and TRBJ2-2; the D is unclear. Germline V gene sequence: CDR1 SGHNT, CDR2 YENEEA. Trimming removed 0 bases at V and 4 bases at J, with 6 bases between. The CDR3 has 14 residues. DNA of the CDR3: TGTGCCAGCAGCTTAGAGGCTCCCACCGGGGAGCTGTTTTTT. Translated, it gives CASSLEAPTGELFF.

V and J are TRBV5-8 and TRBJ1-2, with D possibly being TRBD1 (6 bases). The V end lost 3 bases, the J end lost 4 bases, and 16 bases lay between the germline ends. CDR3 size: 15 residues. Germline V gene sequence: CDR1 SGHTS, CDR2 YDEGEE. CDR3 residues: CASSSKTGIIYGYTF. CDR3 nucleotides: TGTGCCAGCAGCTCCAAAACAGGGATTATCTATGGCTACACCTTC. Based on the CDR3 plus reference TRBV5-8 and TRBJ1-2, the full variable domain is EAGVTQSPTHLIKTRGQQATLRCSPISGHTSVYWYQQALGLGLQFLLWYDEGEERNRGNFPPRFSGRQFPNYSSELNVNALELEDSALYLCASSSKTGIIYGYTFGSGTRLTVV.

The chain is built from TRBV18 and TRBJ1-6, with D possibly TRBD1 on 5 matching bases. The CDR3 totals 15 residues. Germline CDR1 KGHSH, CDR2 LQKENI. Deletions cut 3 bases from V and 7 bases from J, with 13 bases between. The DNA for the CDR3 is TGTGCCAGCTCACCCATGGGACTGATCAATTCACCCCTCCACTTT. This sequence encodes CASSPMGLINSPLHF.

This chain connects TRBV5-1 to TRBJ2-3, with D uncertain. The CDR3 contains 13 residues. V dropped 0 bases and J dropped 4 bases, with 6 bases sitting between them. CDR1 is SGHRS, CDR2 YFSETQ, per germline. The CDR3 DNA is TGCGCCAGCAGCTTGGCCCTCTCAGATACGCAGTATTTT. Its translation: CASSLALSDTQYF.

The chain carries TRBV3-1 (or the pseudogene TRBV3-2) and TRBJ2-1, with a weak D call TRBD2 (6 bases). Germline V gene data show CDR1 as LGHDT and CDR2 as YNNKEL (reference sequence). Between the trimmed V and J ends, which lost 4 bases and 5 bases, there was a span of 9 bases. The CDR3 consists of 13 residues. The CDR3 protein is CASSPGLNNEQFF. As DNA, the CDR3 is TGTGCCAGCAGCCCGGGACTCAACAATGAGCAGTTCTTC.

The genes are TRBV6-5 and TRBJ1-3; tentative D call: TRBD1 (5 bases). Germline CDR1 is MNHEY and CDR2 is SVGAGI. The germline V and J ends were trimmed by 6 bases and 0 bases, with 12 bases remaining between them. There are 15 residues in the CDR3. This CDR3 reads CASSSQDLSGNTIYF. The CDR3 coding sequence is TGTGCCAGCAGCTCACAGGACCTCTCTGGAAACACCATATATTTT.

The chain combines TRBV11-2 with TRBJ2-2, with D perhaps matching TRBD1 (5 bases). This CDR3 is 16 amino acids long. Germline lookup yields CDR1 SGHAT and CDR2 FQNNGV. Trimming cost V 5 bases and J 1 base, with 14 bases left between them. The CDR3 protein is CASSPSDTLNTGELFF. The CDR3 nucleotides read TGTGCCAGCAGCCCATCGGACACGTTGAACACCGGGGAGCTGTTTTTT. Complete variable domain (other parts from reference TRBV11-2 and TRBJ2-2): EAGVAQSPRYKIIEKRQSVAFWCNPISGHATLYWYQQILGQGPKLLIQFQNNGVVDDSQLPKDRFSAERLKGVDSTLKIQPAKLEDSAVYLCASSPSDTLNTGELFFGEGSRLTVL.

The chain links TRBV14 to TRBJ1-2; TRBD1 matches at 7 bases. This CDR3 contains 15 residues. Germline-derived CDR1 and CDR2 are SGHDN and FVKESK. Unmatched junction bases numbered 10, after V lost 1 base and J lost 8 bases. Written as DNA, the CDR3 is TGTGCCAGCAGCCAAGCGGGGACAGCGAACTGGGGCTACACCTTC. Its translation is CASSQAGTANWGYTF.

The rearrangement links TRBV27 to TRBJ2-3; D is unclear. This CDR3 contains 14 residues. The V gene's germline CDR1 is MNHEY and CDR2 SMNVEV (reference sequence). Trimming took 2 bases from V and 0 from J, leaving 6 bases between them. The CDR3 coding sequence is TGTGCCAGCAGTTTACAGGCTAGCACAGATACGCAGTATTTT. Translating gives CASSLQASTDTQYF.

The chain uses TRBV28 and TRBJ1-4, with D possibly being TRBD1 (6 bases). This CDR3 is 15 amino acids long. Trimming removed 7 bases from V and 5 bases from J, with 17 bases in between. Per the germline V gene, CDR1 is MDHEN and CDR2 is SYDVKM. The CDR3 bases are TGTGCCAGCACCAGCTCGGGGGGGGCAAATGAAAAACTGTTTTTT. The encoded protein is CASTSSGGANEKLFF.

The chain carries TRBV18 and TRBJ2-7; D possibly corresponds to TRBD1 (6 bases). This CDR3 region has 17 residues. The germline V gene has CDR1 KGHSH and CDR2 LQKENI. Trimming shortened V by 3 bases and J by 0 bases, and 18 bases separated the two germline ends. This CDR3 is CASSPVSGHLSSYEQYF. CDR3 coding DNA: TGTGCCAGCTCACCGGTCTCGGGACACCTTTCCTCCTACGAGCAGTACTTC.

In this sample, this clone turned up once. This chain uses TRBV19 with TRBJ1-5; a weak D match, TRBD1 (5 bases). The V end lost 5 bases, the J end lost 6 bases, and 14 bases lay between the germline ends. The CDR3 has 14 amino acids. Germline lookup yields CDR1 LNHDA and CDR2 SQIVND (reference sequence). DNA of the CDR3: TGTGCCAGTAGTTCTGCTTCCACAGGTCAGCCCCAGCATTTT. This translates into CASSSASTGQPQHF. The full variable domain, its missing parts supplied by reference TRBV19 and TRBJ1-5, is DGGITQSPKYLFRKEGQNVTLSCEQNLNHDAMYWYRQDPGQGLRLIYYSQIVNDFQKGDIAEGYSVSREKKESFPLTVTSAQKNPTAFYLCASSSASTGQPQHFGDGTRLSIL.

The V call is TRBV24-1, the J call TRBJ2-1, with D perhaps matching TRBD1 (6 bases). V was trimmed by 8 bases and J by 8 bases, leaving 15 bases between them. CDR1 is KGHDR and CDR2 is SFDVKD in the germline V gene. The CDR3 has 13 amino acids. The CDR3 nucleotides are TGTGCCACCATGGGGGCCGCAAGCGATGAGCAGTTCTTC. Its protein product is CATMGAASDEQFF.

This chain uses TRBV6-1 with TRBJ2-1; TRBD1 matches 7 bases. The CDR3 totals 16 residues. V lost 6 bases and J lost 6; bases outside the gene matches: 14. The germline gives CDR1 MNHNS, CDR2 SASEGT. The CDR3 spells CASSETRKDRTNEQFF. Here the CDR3 DNA reads TGTGCCAGCAGCGAAACAAGAAAGGACAGGACCAATGAGCAGTTCTTC.

The rearrangement uses TRBV6-5 and TRBJ1-2; D remains unclear. Germline V gives CDR1 MNHEY, CDR2 SVGAGI. The CDR3 consists of 13 residues. Deletions cut 6 bases from V and 8 bases from J, with 16 bases between. The CDR3 loop is CASSPGSEAGYTF. CDR3 nucleotides: TGTGCCAGCAGCCCCGGATCTGAGGCCGGCTACACCTTC.

The V and J genes are TRBV19 and TRBJ2-1; tentative D call: TRBD1 (5 bases). This CDR3 spans 15 amino acids. V gave up 0 bases and J gave up 5 bases, with 11 bases separating them. Germline V gene sequence: CDR1 LNHDA, CDR2 SQIVND (reference sequence). The CDR3 spells CASSIDRAKNNEQFF. The CDR3 DNA reads as TGTGCCAGTAGTATAGACAGGGCAAAGAACAATGAGCAGTTCTTC.

This clone was seen once. The V and J genes are TRBV15 and TRBJ2-2, with 10 positions matching TRBD1. The V segment lost 5 bases and the J segment 5 bases; nucleotides outside the gene matches: 11. CDR3 length: 17 amino acids. Germline V gene sequence: CDR1 LNHNV, CDR2 YYDKDF (reference sequence). The CDR3 here is CATSAQFRTGGTGELFF. CDR3 DNA: TGTGCCACCAGCGCTCAGTTCCGGACAGGGGGAACCGGGGAGCTGTTTTTT.

The rearrangement joins TRBV11-2 to TRBJ1-1, with D perhaps matching TRBD1 (5 bases). The CDR3 has 14 amino acids. The V end was cut by 1 base, the J end by 4 bases, with 10 bases between. CDR1 and CDR2 (germline): SGHAT, FQNNGV. CDR3 loop: CASSLGTGVTEAFF. DNA for the CDR3: TGTGCCAGCAGCTTAGGTACGGGGGTCACTGAAGCTTTCTTT.

This chain connects TRBV5-4 to TRBJ2-5; TRBD2 might be the D (7 bases). Germline values: CDR1 SGHNT, CDR2 YYREEE (reference sequence). The V and J ends lost 7 bases and 9 bases respectively, with 25 bases between them. The CDR3 loop spans 15 amino acids. The CDR3 DNA reads TGTGCCAGCTCTCTTTCGGGGGGTATCGGGGGCGCCCAGTACTTC. It specifies CASSLSGGIGGAQYF.

This clone was found a few times. The chain couples TRBV7-8 to TRBJ2-3, with a weak D call TRBD1 (5 bases). CDR1 SGHVS and CDR2 FQNEAQ come from the germline V gene. The CDR3 loop spans 15 amino acids. V was clipped by 8 bases and J by 1 base, with 16 bases between them. The CDR3, as DNA: TGTGCCAGCGGCCTCGACAGCTACGGCACAGATACGCAGTATTTT. Protein sequence: CASGLDSYGTDTQYF.

This rearrangement joins TRBV4-1 to TRBJ1-5, with 11 bases lining up with TRBD1. The V and J ends lost 4 bases and 4 bases, in that order; junction bases with no gene match: 3. CDR1 is MGHRA and CDR2 is YSYEKL in the germline V gene. CDR3 length: 15 amino acids. The CDR3 coding sequence is TGCGCCAGCAGCCCCCGGGACAGGGGGAATCAGCCCCAGCATTTT. This codes for CASSPRDRGNQPQHF.

V is TRBV7-8 and J is TRBJ1-1, with a possible D match to TRBD1 (6 bases). CDR3 length equals 14 residues. The germline gives CDR1 SGHVS, CDR2 FQNEAQ. Trimming removed 3 bases at V and 1 base at J, with 9 bases between. The CDR3 here is CASSFGTKNTEAFF. In nucleotides, the CDR3 is TGTGCCAGCAGCTTCGGGACAAAGAACACTGAAGCTTTCTTT.

The chain uses TRBV5-1 and TRBJ2-1; 9 nucleotides agree with TRBD2. There are 17 residues in the CDR3. The junction had 11 bases not matched to a gene; V was cut back by 0 bases and J by 7 bases. The germline gives CDR1 SGHRS, CDR2 YFSETQ. The CDR3 here is CASSLAVGAGGGNEQFF. CDR3 bases: TGCGCCAGCAGCTTGGCCGTAGGAGCGGGGGGAGGAAATGAGCAGTTCTTC.